This T cell receptor beta chain was sequenced in a study of control samples from healthy donors and cancer patients. Repertoires were generated with immunoSEQ multiplex PCR, while TCRdb's copy carries only in-frame clones and drops some. The sample lists fewer than 150,000 clones, around 93% occurring once. The CDR3 consists of 14 residues. Germline loops: CDR1 GTSNPN, CDR2 SVGIG (reference sequence). Trimming left V 0 bases short and J 3 bases short, with 12 bases between. The chain employs TRBV30 and TRBJ2-7, with a possible D match to TRBD1 (6 bases). This receptor was identified in a young man in good health. Input material: blood. This CDR3 is CAWSVGAGVYEQYF. The CDR3 DNA is TGTGCCTGGAGTGTAGGAGCAGGGGTCTACGAGCAGTACTTC.